Listed below are T cell receptor beta chains from one sample, sequenced in a study of blood T cell repertoires in COVID-19. Sequenced by immunoSEQ multiplex PCR; TCRdb stores in-frame clones only, minus some. Among more than 90,000 clones listed, approximately 89% were seen once. Material: peripheral blood. The source of these receptors is a woman under 40 with acute or convalescent COVID-19. Both conserved end residues are part of each CDR3. A D gene is named only where the DNA matches it firmly. Clone sizes are given selectively: once, few, many, or a class where the clone is expanded.

>12|TRBJ1-2|TRBV7-9|.|.
TGTGCCAGCAGCCCAACTAACTATGGCTACACCTTC
CASSPTNYGYTF
>16|TRBJ2-7|TRBV6-6|.|TRBD1
TGTGCCAGCAGTTATGGATTGGGGACAGGGGCCTACGAGCAGTACTTC
CASSYGLGTGAYEQYF
>13|TRBJ1-1|TRBV2|.|.
TGTGCCAGCAGTGAAGCCCCGTTCACTGAAGCTTTCTTT
CASSEAPFTEAFF
>16|TRBJ2-1|TRBV5-1|.|TRBD1
TGCGCCAGCAGCACGCGGACAGGGAACTCCTACAATGAGCAGTTCTTC
CASSTRTGNSYNEQFF
>13|TRBJ1-1|TRBV12-5|.|.
TGTGCTAGTGGTCAAGACACGAACACTGAAGCTTTCTTT
CASGQDTNTEAFF
>16|TRBJ1-5|TRBV24-1|.|TRBD1
TGTGCCACCAGTGCTGGCAGGGGGAATTTCAATCAGCCCCAGCATTTT
CATSAGRGNFNQPQHF
>13|TRBJ2-5|TRBV19|once|.
TGTGCCAGTAGGCGGGGGCCGCAAGAGACCCAGTACTTC
CASRRGPQETQYF
>14|TRBJ1-4|TRBV28|.|TRBD1
TGTGCCACCCGCAGGGGGCAGCTTAATGAAAAACTGTTTTTT
CATRRGQLNEKLFF
>14|TRBJ2-2|TRBV19|few|TRBD1
TGTGCCAGTAGATCCCAGGGGGTCGCCGGGGAGCTGTTTTTT
CASRSQGVAGELFF
>18|TRBJ2-6|TRBV6-2/TRBV6-3|once|TRBD1
TGTGCCAGCAGCCCCCTCGACAGGGGTAGCTCTGGGGCCAACGTCCTGACTTTC
CASSPLDRGSSGANVLTF
>14|TRBJ2-1|TRBV7-9|few|.
TGTGCCAGCAGCTTTGACAGGTCCCACAATGAGCAGTTCTTC
CASSFDRSHNEQFF
>16|TRBJ1-6|TRBV4-1|.|TRBD1
TGCGCCAGCAGCCAAGTCGGGGACAGGGGTAATTCACCCCTCCACTTT
CASSQVGDRGNSPLHF